The following is a T cell receptor beta chain sequence with its context. Its antigen is currently unknown. The sample belongs to a study of shared clonotypes between healthy human individuals. With 4 bases clipped from V and 5 bases from J, the junction kept 14 bases outside the gene matches. Germline V gene lookup returns CDR1 SGDLS and CDR2 YYNGEE. CDR3 length: 16 amino acids. Study results and caveats: Clonotype sharing among donors likely depends on sequencing depth. In general, naive subsets displayed greater estimated richness than memory subsets did.

Every subset had its genomic DNA shared out evenly among several immunoSEQ plates. Sequencing used immunoSEQ multiplex PCR; TCRdb keeps in-frame clones, though not all of them. The sample includes about 510,000 clones, 90% to 97% seen only once; the top ten take roughly 0.06%. The chain is built from TRBV9 and TRBJ2-5; 7 positions match TRBD2. This receptor was obtained from a woman in her twenties or thirties in good health. Specimen: naive CD4+ T cells sorted from blood. Regarding subset: CD45RA+ positively selected. The CDR3 protein is CASSSRDYPALETQYF. The CDR3 coding sequence is TGTGCCAGCAGCTCTCGGGACTATCCTGCCTTGGAGACCCAGTACTTC.